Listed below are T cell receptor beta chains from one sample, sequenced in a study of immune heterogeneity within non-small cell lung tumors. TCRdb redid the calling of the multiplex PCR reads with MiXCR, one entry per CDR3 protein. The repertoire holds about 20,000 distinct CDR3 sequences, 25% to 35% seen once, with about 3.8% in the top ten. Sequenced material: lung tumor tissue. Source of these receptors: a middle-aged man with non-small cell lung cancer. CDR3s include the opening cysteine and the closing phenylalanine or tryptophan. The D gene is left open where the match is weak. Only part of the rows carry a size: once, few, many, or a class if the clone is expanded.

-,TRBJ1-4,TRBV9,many,CASSKDEKLFF,TGTGCCAGCAGCAAGGATGAAAAACTGTTTTTT
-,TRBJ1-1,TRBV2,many,CASSERRGGDTEAFF,TGTGCCAGCAGTGAACGACGGGGAGGGGATACTGAAGCTTTCTTT
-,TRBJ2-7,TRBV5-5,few,CASSLAGLTDEQYF,TGTGCCAGCAGCTTAGCGGGCCTAACTGACGAGCAGTACTTC
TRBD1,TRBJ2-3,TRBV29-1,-,CSVEDRGQSLGRTDTQYF,TGCAGCGTTGAAGACAGGGGGCAATCGCTAGGAAGGACAGATACGCAGTATTTT
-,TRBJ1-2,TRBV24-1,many,CATSEPTSNYGYTF,TGTGCCACCAGTGAACCAACATCTAACTATGGCTACACCTTC
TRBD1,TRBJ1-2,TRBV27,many,CASREPGQGVYGYTF,TGTGCCAGCAGGGAACCGGGACAGGGGGTCTATGGCTACACCTTC
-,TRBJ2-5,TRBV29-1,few,CSVDEEARETQYF,TGCAGCGTTGATGAGGAAGCCAGGGAGACCCAGTACTTC
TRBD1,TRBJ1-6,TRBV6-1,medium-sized,CASSENRGRGNSPLHF,TGTGCCAGCAGTGAAAATAGGGGGCGAGGGAATTCACCCCTCCACTTT
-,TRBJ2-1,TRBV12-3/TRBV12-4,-,CASSFIGTEQFF,TGTGCCAGCAGTTTCATAGGGACTGAGCAGTTCTTC
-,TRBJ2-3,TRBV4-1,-,CASSQDLNRFTDTQYF,TGCGCCAGCAGCCAAGATCTTAACAGGTTTACGGATACGCAGTATTTT
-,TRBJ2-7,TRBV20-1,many,CSATGTHTSEQYF,TGCAGTGCAACCGGGACTCATACCTCCGAGCAGTACTTC
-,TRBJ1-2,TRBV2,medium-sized,CASSPEENYGYTF,TGTGCCAGCAGTCCCGAAGAGAACTATGGCTACACCTTC
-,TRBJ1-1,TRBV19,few,CASISSDLNTEAFF,TGTGCCAGTATCTCTAGCGATTTGAACACTGAAGCTTTCTTT
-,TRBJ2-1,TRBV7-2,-,CASSLAGPHQPFF,TGTGCCAGCAGCTTAGCCGGGCCCCACCAACCGTTCTTC
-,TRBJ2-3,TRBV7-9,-,CASSLGANADTQYF,TGTGCCAGCAGCTTAGGAGCTAATGCAGATACGCAGTATTTT
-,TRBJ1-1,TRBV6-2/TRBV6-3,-,CASNHRLGEAFF,TGTGCCAGCAACCACAGGTTGGGGGAAGCTTTCTTT
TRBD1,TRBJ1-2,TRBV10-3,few,CATSPRTGGEDGYTF,TGTGCCACCAGCCCAAGGACAGGGGGCGAGGATGGCTACACCTTC
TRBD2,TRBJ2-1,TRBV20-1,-,CSAPLAGGYPDEQFF,TGCAGTGCTCCACTAGCGGGGGGTTACCCAGATGAGCAGTTCTTC
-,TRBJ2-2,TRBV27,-,CASGSTGELFF,TGTGCCAGCGGGAGCACCGGGGAGCTGTTTTTT
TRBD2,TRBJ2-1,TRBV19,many,CASSIMAGDEQFF,TGTGCCAGTAGTATAATGGCGGGAGATGAGCAGTTCTTC
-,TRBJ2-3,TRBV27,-,CASSFKKTDTQYF,TGTGCCAGCAGTTTTAAAAAAACAGATACGCAGTATTTT
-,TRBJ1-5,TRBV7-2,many,CASSFVPGNQPQHF,TGTGCCAGCAGCTTTGTACCAGGTAATCAGCCCCAGCATTTT
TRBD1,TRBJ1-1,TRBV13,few,CASSSRQGGNTEAFF,TGTGCCAGCAGCTCTCGACAGGGAGGGAACACTGAAGCTTTCTTT
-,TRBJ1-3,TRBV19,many,CASRVWRTSGNTIYF,TGTGCCAGCCGGGTATGGAGGACCTCTGGAAACACCATATATTTT
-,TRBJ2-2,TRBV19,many,CASTNIAGRGTGELFF,TGTGCCAGTACCAACATTGCGGGCCGGGGGACCGGGGAGCTGTTTTTT
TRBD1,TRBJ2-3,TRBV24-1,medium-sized,CATSAITRDRGKRDTQYF,TGTGCCACCAGTGCCATTACCCGGGACAGGGGTAAAAGAGATACGCAGTATTTT
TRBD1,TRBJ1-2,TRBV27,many,CASSPQTGNYGYTF,TGTGCCAGCAGTCCCCAGACAGGGAACTATGGCTACACCTTC
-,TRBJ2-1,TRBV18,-,CASSPSSGRMQFF,TGTGCCAGCTCACCATCCAGCGGCCGAATGCAGTTCTTC
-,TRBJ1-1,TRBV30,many,CAWLGGRGNTEAFF,TGTGCCTGGCTAGGCGGCAGGGGGAACACTGAAGCTTTCTTT
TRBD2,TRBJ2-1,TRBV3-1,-,CASSPGLAGVGSEQFF,TGTGCCAGCAGCCCCGGACTAGCGGGAGTAGGGAGTGAGCAGTTCTTC
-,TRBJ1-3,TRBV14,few,CASSPGRILGNTIYF,TGTGCCAGCAGCCCGGGACGGATACTTGGAAACACCATATATTTT
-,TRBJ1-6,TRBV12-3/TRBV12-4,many,CASSGRAGNSPLHF,TGTGCCAGCAGTGGACGGGCGGGAAATTCACCCCTCCACTTT
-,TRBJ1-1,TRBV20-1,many,CSAVLTEAFF,TGCAGTGCCGTCTTAACTGAAGCTTTCTTT
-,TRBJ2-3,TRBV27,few,CASTQEFYVGDTQYF,TGTGCCAGCACACAGGAGTTTTACGTAGGGGATACGCAGTATTTT
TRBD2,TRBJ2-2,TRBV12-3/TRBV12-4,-,CASSLGGGWNTGELFF,TGTGCCAGCAGTTTAGGGGGGGGGTGGAACACCGGGGAGCTGTTTTTT
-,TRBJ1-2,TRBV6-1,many,CASSFTGFGYTF,TGTGCCAGCAGTTTCACAGGGTTTGGCTACACCTTC
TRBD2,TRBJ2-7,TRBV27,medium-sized,CASYGTSGIGYEQYF,TGTGCCAGCTACGGGACTAGCGGGATAGGATACGAGCAGTACTTC
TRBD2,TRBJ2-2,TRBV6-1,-,CASSSIAGGGNTGELFF,TGTGCCAGCAGTTCTATAGCGGGAGGCGGGAACACCGGGGAGCTGTTTTTT
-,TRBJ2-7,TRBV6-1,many,CASSTLAGPYEQYF,TGTGCCAGCAGCACGTTGGCGGGACCCTACGAGCAGTACTTC
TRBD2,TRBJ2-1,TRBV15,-,CATSRDGAGGAHEQFF,TGTGCCACCAGCAGAGATGGAGCGGGAGGGGCCCATGAGCAGTTCTTC
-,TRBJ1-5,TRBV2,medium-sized,CASSDGQGYQPQHF,TGTGCCAGCAGTGACGGTCAGGGCTATCAGCCCCAGCATTTT
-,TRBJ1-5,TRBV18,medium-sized,CASSPTSGQSNQPQHF,TGTGCCAGCTCACCCACGTCAGGACAGAGCAATCAGCCCCAGCATTTT
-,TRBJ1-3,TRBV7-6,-,CASSEAFSGNTIYF,TGTGCCAGCAGCGAAGCCTTCTCTGGAAACACCATATATTTT
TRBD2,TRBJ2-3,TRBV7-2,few,CASSFSLAGGGDTQYF,TGTGCCAGCAGCTTCTCACTAGCGGGGGGCGGGGATACGCAGTATTTT
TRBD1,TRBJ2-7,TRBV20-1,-,CSAKGQGYEQYF,TGCAGTGCTAAAGGACAGGGCTACGAGCAGTACTTC
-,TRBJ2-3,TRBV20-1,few,CSASMDFSKTDTQYF,TGCAGTGCTAGCATGGACTTTTCGAAGACAGATACGCAGTATTTT
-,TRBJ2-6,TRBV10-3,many,CAISESELAVSGANVLTF,TGTGCCATCAGTGAGTCGGAATTAGCAGTCTCTGGGGCCAACGTCCTGACTTTC
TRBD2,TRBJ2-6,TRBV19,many,CASRGLVAGANVLTF,TGTGCCAGTAGGGGACTAGTGGCTGGGGCCAACGTCCTGACTTTC
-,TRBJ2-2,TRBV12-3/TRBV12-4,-,CASSLVVSSLFF,TGTGCCAGCAGTTTAGTGGTGAGCTCTCTGTTTTTT
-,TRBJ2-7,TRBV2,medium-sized,CASSEVWGNHEQYF,TGTGCCAGCAGTGAAGTTTGGGGTAATCACGAGCAGTACTTC
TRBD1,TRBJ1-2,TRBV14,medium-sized,CASSPRDRASGYTF,TGTGCCAGCAGCCCGAGGGACAGGGCTTCTGGCTACACCTTC
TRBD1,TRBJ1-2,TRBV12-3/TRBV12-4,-,CAVLRGGLGYTF,TGTGCCGTACTCCGAGGGGGCCTGGGCTACACCTTC
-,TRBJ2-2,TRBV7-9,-,CASSPPVGELFF,TGTGCCAGCAGCCCCCCGGTCGGGGAGCTGTTTTTT
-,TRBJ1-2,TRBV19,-,CASSIRDFGYTF,TGTGCCAGTAGTATAAGGGATTTTGGCTACACCTTC
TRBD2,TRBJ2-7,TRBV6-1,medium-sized,CASRKAGGSYEQYF,TGTGCCAGCAGGAAAGCGGGAGGGTCCTACGAGCAGTACTTC
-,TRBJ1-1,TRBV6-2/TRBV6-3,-,CASSYRGLTEAFF,TGTGCCAGCAGTTACCGGGGTTTGACTGAAGCTTTCTTT